The clone carrying this T cell receptor beta chain was counted a few times. The sample originates from a study of blood T cell repertoires in COVID-19. Background on the study: Italy, Spain and the United States were the sources of the convalescent and acute COVID-19 samples. Sample material is recorded as cDNA or gDNA derived from T cells, B-cell-depleted T cells, or PBMCs.

Under the authors' procedure: Estimates of nucleated cell counts were drawn from the amplification of reference gene primers. TCRdb's table, derived via immunoSEQ multiplex PCR, lists solely in-frame clones and lacks some. The DNA was the basis for D and trimming; V, J and clone size are from that table. The repertoire holds some 27,000 clones, with 65% to 70% as singletons. Sequencing was done on a sample of peripheral blood. This receptor was obtained from a human donor in a cohort sampled during active COVID-19.

The CDR3 coding sequence is TGTGCCAGCAGCGGTACTCCTTCGGACACTGAAGCTTTCTTT. As protein: CASSGTPSDTEAFF. V usage is TRBV5-5 and J usage is TRBJ1-1; D is unclear. Germline V gene lookup returns CDR1 SGHKS and CDR2 YYEKEE (reference sequence). Trimming stripped 4 bases from V and 3 bases from J, with 13 bases between. This CDR3 has 14 residues.